The T cell receptor beta chain described here comes from a study of molecular identifiers for immune sequencing clone quantification. This clonotype was seen many times. Its target is not known. Overall study results and limits: Detectable among some 950,000 naive cells, according to reports, was Jurkat TCR RNA spiked in from one cell. Clonotypes topping 20 RNA copies carried over 97% of effector molecules but under 1% of naive ones.

Sorted naive CD8 T cells were those defined as CD8+CD4-CCR7+CD45RA+. Libraries of bulk TCR were made by previously described methods (with listed TCR primers). TCRdb passed the PCR reads through MiXCR, listing each CDR3 protein once. Among some 320,000 distinct CDR3 sequences listed, 24% were seen once. The V end lost 7 bases, the J end lost 6 bases, and 15 bases lay between the germline ends. The CDR3 loop spans 13 amino acids. Looked up from germline, CDR1 is MNHEY and CDR2 is SMNVEV (reference sequence). The sequence was obtained from a human donor in good health. Some libraries in this study had Jurkat cell RNA spiked in. J is TRBJ2-5 and V is TRBV27; tentative D call: TRBD2 (6 bases). Sequencing was done on a sample of naive CD8+ T cells from blood, with Jurkat cell RNA spiked in. The sample's subset: FACS-sorted CD8+CD4-CCR7+CD45RA+ naive T cells. In nucleotides, the CDR3 is TGTGCCAGCACGAAGGGCGGGGAAAAGACCCAGTACTTC. Translated, it gives CASTKGGEKTQYF.